This is a list of T cell receptor beta chains from one sample in a study of blood T cells in healthy people across ages. Each CDR3 protein gets one entry after TCRdb re-called the 5' RACE reads with MiXCR. The data show over 700,000 distinct CDR3 sequences, with roughly 25% seen just once and 9.4% held by the top ten. A further study also used this sample, focusing on T cells of mothers and their children.

The material sequenced was blood. Receptors were obtained from a boy aged 5-17 years in good health. Each CDR3 is given with its conserved first and last residue. D genes are given only for firm matches. Part of the rows lack a size; the others show once, few, many or a class for expanded clones.

size	D	V	J	DNA	CDR3
-	TRBD2	TRBV7-2	TRBJ2-1	TGTGCCAGCAGCTTATTCGTCGGGGGGACCGATGAGCAGTTCTTC	CASSLFVGGTDEQFF
many	TRBD2	TRBV4-3	TRBJ2-5	TGCGCCAGCAGCCAAGTTCTAGCGGGGGCGGGGGAGACCCAGTACTTC	CASSQVLAGAGETQYF
many	-	TRBV7-2	TRBJ2-5	TGTGCCAGCAGATCCGGGGGACAAGAGACCCAGTACTTC	CASRSGGQETQYF
few	TRBD2	TRBV5-1	TRBJ2-7	TGCGCCAGCAGCACCCCTAGCGGGAGCTACGAGCAGTACTTC	CASSTPSGSYEQYF
few	-	TRBV20-1	TRBJ2-4	TGCAGTGCATCAGGGACGGACATTCAGTACTTC	CSASGTDIQYF
few	TRBD2	TRBV20-1	TRBJ2-2	TGCAGTGCTACTAGCGGGAGGGGGAACACCGGGGAGCTGTTTTTT	CSATSGRGNTGELFF
-	TRBD1	TRBV12-3/TRBV12-4	TRBJ1-6	TGTGCCAGCAGTTTTCGGGGGACAGATAATTCACCCCTCCACTTT	CASSFRGTDNSPLHF
-	-	TRBV6-6	TRBJ2-7	TGTGCCAGCAGTTACACGGGGGCGGGGGAATACGAGCAGTACTTC	CASSYTGAGEYEQYF
-	-	TRBV20-1	TRBJ2-1	TGCAGTGCTACCCTAGGGGATGAGCAGTTCTTC	CSATLGDEQFF
-	-	TRBV2	TRBJ2-5	TGTGCCAGCAGTGACGACAGCCAAGAGACCCAGTACTTC	CASSDDSQETQYF
-	-	TRBV10-3	TRBJ2-5	TGTGCCATCAGAAAAAGCGGTACAGAGACCCAGTACTTC	CAIRKSGTETQYF
few	-	TRBV2	TRBJ2-4	TGTGCCAGCAACGGACTAGCCAAAAACATTCAGTACTTC	CASNGLAKNIQYF
few	-	TRBV14	TRBJ1-2	TGTGCCAGCAGCCAAGGTTCTTCGGACCCTTTCTTCAGAGATGGCTACACCTTC	CASSQGSSDPFFRDGYTF
few	TRBD1	TRBV6-6	TRBJ2-5	TGTGCCAGCAGTCTGGGACAGCCGGGAGAGACCCAGTACTTC	CASSLGQPGETQYF
-	-	TRBV25-1	TRBJ2-5	TGTGCCAGCAGTGACTACACCCCTTTATGGGAGACCCAGTACTTC	CASSDYTPLWETQYF
few	TRBD2	TRBV4-1	TRBJ2-7	TGCGCCAGCAGCCATGTTCTCGTGAGAGCGGGAGAAGGGGTCGAGCAGTACTTC	CASSHVLVRAGEGVEQYF
few	-	TRBV14	TRBJ2-1	TGTGCCAGCAGCCCCGACAGACCCAATGAGCAGTTCTTC	CASSPDRPNEQFF
-	TRBD1	TRBV7-6	TRBJ1-4	TGTGCCAGCAGCTCCCTGACAGGGCAATATGAAAAACTGTTTTTT	CASSSLTGQYEKLFF